The next 27 T cell receptor beta chains were all read from a single sample in a study of cytomegalovirus exposure and HLA in healthy donors. PCR amplification relied on 60 Vbeta primers (plus 13 Jbeta primers). Clones were read by immunoSEQ multiplex PCR, and TCRdb kept only the in-frame ones, dropping some. This table has around 100,000 clones, 76% appearing once. The material sequenced was PBMCs. These receptors all come from a woman between 50 and 59 years old in good health and CMV-seropositive.

The CDR3 DNA sequence: TGTGCTAGTGGTTCCCTCGGGACTAGCGGTTTCGTAAACTACGAGCAGTACTTC. Protein product: CASGSLGTSGFVNYEQYF. This chain uses TRBV12-5 with TRBJ2-7, with 11 bases fitting TRBD2. V gave up 4 bases and J gave up 3 bases; unmatched junction bases: 14. From germline, CDR1 is LGHNT and CDR2 FRNRAP. This CDR3 is built from 18 residues.

The chain has TRBV7-9 and TRBJ1-1; weak D call: TRBD1 (5 bases). This CDR3 has 13 amino acids. CDR1 is SEHNR, CDR2 FQNEAQ, per germline (reference sequence). V was cut by 10 bases and J by 1 base, with 13 bases left in between. The CDR3 reads CAIVGGGNTEAFF. The CDR3 DNA reads TGTGCCATCGTTGGGGGAGGGAACACTGAAGCTTTCTTT. The full variable domain, completed using reference TRBV7-9 and TRBJ1-1, is DTGVSQNPRHKITKRGQNVTFRCDPISEHNRLYWYRQTLGQGPEFLTYFQNEAQLEKSRLLSDRFSAERPKGSFSTLEIQRTEQGDSAMYLCAIVGGGNTEAFFGQGTRLTVV.

The chain links TRBV9 to TRBJ2-5; no clear D gene. Trimming removed 1 base at V and 4 bases at J, with 11 bases between. Germline V gene data show CDR1 as SGDLS and CDR2 as YYNGEE. The CDR3 length is 14 residues. The CDR3 reads CASSVSRGAETQYF. CDR3 nucleotide sequence: TGTGCCAGCAGCGTAAGTAGAGGTGCAGAGACCCAGTACTTC.

This clone has just a few counts. The J gene is TRBJ1-1, the V gene TRBV6-6; D not certain. Germline assignment: CDR1 MNHNY and CDR2 SVGAGI (reference sequence). The CDR3 consists of 13 residues. The V and J ends lost 7 bases and 4 bases respectively, with 13 bases between them. CDR3 in DNA: TGTGCCAGCAAAGAAAACCCCGGCACTGAAGCTTTCTTT. Encoded protein: CASKENPGTEAFF.

This clone was seen just once. J is TRBJ2-1 and V is TRBV9, with a possible D match to TRBD1 (6 bases). Trimming removed 0 bases from V and 7 bases from J, with 11 bases in between. The CDR3 runs to 14 residues. Germline V gene sequence: CDR1 SGDLS, CDR2 YYNGEE. The CDR3 DNA sequence: TGTGCCAGCAGCGTAGTACAGGGTGTAAATGAGCAGTTCTTC. It codes for CASSVVQGVNEQFF.

The chain has TRBV5-4 and TRBJ2-7, with 10 nucleotides matching TRBD2. Germline CDR1 is SGHNT and CDR2 is YYREEE (reference sequence). Trimming at V came to 4 bases and at J to 5 bases, leaving 12 bases not matched to a gene. The CDR3 contains 16 residues. CDR3 amino acids: CASSQAPGLAYHEQYF. The CDR3 bases are TGTGCCAGCAGCCAAGCGCCGGGACTAGCGTACCACGAGCAGTACTTC.

The genes are TRBV5-6 and TRBJ2-7; 8 nucleotides match TRBD1. This CDR3 contains 14 residues. Germline V gene data show CDR1 as SGHDT and CDR2 as YYEEEE. V was pared by 4 bases and J by 6 bases, with 9 bases of the junction left unmatched. The CDR3 region has the DNA TGTGCCAGCAGCCCGATTGGACAGGGCACCGAGCAGTACTTC. Translating it yields CASSPIGQGTEQYF.

The chain uses TRBV7-9 and TRBJ2-3; TRBD2 aligns across 8 bases. Trimming removed 1 base from V and 4 bases from J; junction bases left unmatched: 1. This CDR3 is 14 amino acids long. Germline V gene lookup returns CDR1 SEHNR and CDR2 FQNEAQ (reference sequence). The CDR3 reads CASSLEAGADTQYF. DNA for the CDR3: TGTGCCAGCAGCTTAGAAGCGGGAGCAGATACGCAGTATTTT. Drawing the rest from reference TRBV7-9 and TRBJ2-3, the complete variable domain is DTGVSQNPRHKITKRGQNVTFRCDPISEHNRLYWYRQTLGQGPEFLTYFQNEAQLEKSRLLSDRFSAERPKGSFSTLEIQRTEQGDSAMYLCASSLEAGADTQYFGPGTRLTVL.

This clone was seen a few times. The V call is TRBV30, the J call TRBJ2-3; maybe TRBD1 (6 bases). The CDR3 is 17 amino acids. V dropped 0 bases and J dropped 4 bases, with 20 bases sitting between them. Germline values: CDR1 GTSNPN, CDR2 SVGIG (reference sequence). CDR3 sequence (DNA): TGTGCCTGGAGTGTTCGGACAGCCGGCCGTTCGGCAGATACGCAGTATTTT. This sequence encodes CAWSVRTAGRSADTQYF.

There are a few counts of this clone. The V and J genes are TRBV10-1 and TRBJ1-5; D is possibly TRBD1 (6 bases). Trimming took 4 bases from V and 0 from J, leaving 13 bases between them. This CDR3 contains 16 residues. Germline CDR1 reads WNHNN; CDR2 reads SYGVQD (reference sequence). CDR3 amino acids: CASSGGTLPSNQPQHF. CDR3 nucleotides: TGCGCCAGCAGTGGGGGGACATTACCTAGCAATCAGCCCCAGCATTTT.

The V and J genes are TRBV15 and TRBJ2-3; 8 bases are a match to TRBD2. The CDR3 totals 15 residues. With 4 bases clipped from V and 2 bases from J, the junction kept 5 bases outside the gene matches. Germline CDR1 reads LNHNV; CDR2 reads YYDKDF (reference sequence). CDR3 coding DNA: TGTGCCACCAGCAAGCAGCGGGAGATCACAGATACGCAGTATTTT. This codes for CATSKQREITDTQYF.

About this clone: At one end the junction does not follow the germline gene, possibly because of a read error. In nucleotides, the CDR3 is TGTTCCAGCACCTATCACCGGGACAGGGGTACTGAAGCTTTCTTT. This translates into CSSTYHRDRGTEAFF. The chain carries TRBV7-9 and TRBJ1-1; 10 positions agree with TRBD1. The CDR3 spans 15 residues. Germline V CDR1 and CDR2: SEHNR, FQNEAQ (reference sequence).

The J gene is TRBJ2-5, the V gene TRBV7-2, with D maybe TRBD2 (5 bases). The V end was cut by 5 bases, the J end by 5 bases, with 12 bases between. The germline V gene has CDR1 SGHTA and CDR2 FQGNSA. This CDR3 has 13 residues. CDR3 nucleotide sequence: TGTGCCAGCAGCCTAAAGGGAGCGGAGACCCAGTACTTC. Amino acids: CASSLKGAETQYF. Full variable domain (remainder filled in from reference TRBV7-2 and TRBJ2-5): GAGVSQSPSNKVTEKGKDVELRCDPISGHTALYWYRQSLGQGLEFLIYFQGNSAPDKSGLPSDRFSAERTGGSVSTLTIQRTQQEDSAVYLCASSLKGAETQYFGPGTRLLVL.

The chain links TRBV5-1 to TRBJ2-7; 7 bases match TRBD2. J gave up 1 base and V 3 bases, and 13 bases lay outside the gene matches. Germline values: CDR1 SGHRS, CDR2 YFSETQ. This CDR3 region has 17 residues. The CDR3: CASSSSNSGAQSYEQYF. In nucleotides, the CDR3 is TGCGCCAGCAGCTCGAGTAACAGCGGGGCACAATCCTACGAGCAGTACTTC. The variable domain in full, completed from reference TRBV5-1 and TRBJ2-7, reads KAGVTQTPRYLIKTRGQQVTLSCSPISGHRSVSWYQQTPGQGLQFLFEYFSETQRNKGNFPGRFSGRQFSNSRSEMNVSTLELGDSALYLCASSSSNSGAQSYEQYFGPGTRLTVT.

V is TRBV2 and J is TRBJ2-1; TRBD2 aligns across 7 bases. The length of the CDR3 is 14 residues. CDR1 is SNHLY and CDR2 is FYNNEI in the germline V gene. With 7 bases clipped from V and 0 bases from J, the junction kept 3 bases outside the gene matches. The CDR3: CASIRDYSYNEQFF. The CDR3 DNA reads as TGTGCCAGCATCCGGGACTACTCCTACAATGAGCAGTTCTTC. The variable domain in full, completed from reference TRBV2 and TRBJ2-1, reads EPEVTQTPSHQVTQMGQEVILRCVPISNHLYFYWYRQILGQKVEFLVSFYNNEISEKSEIFDDQFSVERPDGSNFTLKIRSTKLEDSAMYFCASIRDYSYNEQFFGPGTRLTVL.

This clone is categorized as medium-sized. The chain links TRBV25-1 to TRBJ2-2; D might be TRBD1 (6 bases). The CDR3 runs 14 residues. Germline values: CDR1 MGHDK, CDR2 SYGVNS. The V and J ends lost 6 bases and 6 bases respectively, with 14 bases between them. DNA of the CDR3: TGTGCCAGCAGCACAGGGTCAGGTGCCGGGGAGCTGTTTTTT. As protein: CASSTGSGAGELFF.

This chain connects TRBV18 to TRBJ2-1, with a weak D call TRBD2 (5 bases). Germline V gives CDR1 KGHSH, CDR2 LQKENI. CDR3 size: 18 residues. V dropped 1 base and J dropped 0 bases, with 16 bases sitting between them. The CDR3 nucleotides read TGTGCCAGCTCACCACAGAGGGCCCCTGGGAGCTCCTACAATGAGCAGTTCTTC. Its translation is CASSPQRAPGSSYNEQFF.

This clone was observed once. The junction shows a germline mismatch at one end, possibly a read error. J is TRBJ1-1 and V is TRBV6-1, with 8 bases matching TRBD1. There are 16 residues in the CDR3. Germline assignment: CDR1 MNHNS and CDR2 SASEGT. The CDR3 reads CASTEKSQGARTEAFF. The CDR3, as DNA: TGTGCCAGCACTGAAAAATCTCAGGGGGCGCGAACTGAAGCTTTCTTT.

V gene TRBV5-6 combines with J gene TRBJ1-1; no clear D. The CDR3 is 15 residues long. V lost 1 base to trimming and J lost 6 bases, with 16 bases between them. Germline CDR1 and CDR2: SGHDT and YYEEEE. In DNA form, the CDR3 reads TGTGCCAGCAGCTTGAGAGAGGATGGGAGGGCTGAAGCTTTCTTT. Translating it yields CASSLREDGRAEAFF.

Points on this clone: The junction and the germline gene differ at one end; a read error may be behind it. The chain links TRBV7-9 to TRBJ2-2, with 10 bases fitting TRBD2. Germline assignment: CDR1 SEHNR and CDR2 FQNEAQ (reference sequence). The length of the CDR3 is 17 residues. CDR3 DNA: TGTTCCAGCAGCGCTCCTAGCGGGAGTGGGACCACCGGGGAGCTGTTTTTT. This encodes CSSSAPSGSGTTGELFF.

J is TRBJ1-2 and V is TRBV29-1; TRBD1 agrees at 7 bases. V lost 4 bases, J lost 5 bases, and 10 bases stayed unmatched. This CDR3 is 14 amino acids long. The germline CDR1 and CDR2 sequences are SQVTM and ANQGSEA. The CDR3, as DNA: TGCAGCGTTGGCTACAGGGGATTAGGGTATGGCTACACCTTC. Encoded protein: CSVGYRGLGYGYTF.

This chain connects TRBV5-1 to TRBJ1-2; TRBD1 aligns across 9 bases. J lost 1 base, V lost 8 bases, and 9 bases had no gene match. The CDR3 totals 15 residues. CDR1 is SGHRS and CDR2 is YFSETQ in the germline V gene. The CDR3 protein is CASLTGTGYNYGYTF. In DNA, the CDR3 is TGCGCCAGTCTAACCGGGACAGGGTATAACTATGGCTACACCTTC.

V gene TRBV7-9 combines with J gene TRBJ2-7; 12 bases agree with TRBD2. The CDR3 has 16 residues. The germline V gene encodes CDR1 SEHNR and CDR2 FQNEAQ (reference sequence). With V trimmed by 1 base and J by 6 bases, 7 bases remained unmatched. The CDR3 reads CASSLGGGLAGVEQYF. As DNA, the CDR3 is TGTGCCAGCAGCTTAGGTGGGGGACTAGCGGGCGTCGAGCAGTACTTC.

This clone was counted between two and nine times. V gene TRBV7-3 combines with J gene TRBJ1-2; no firm D call. This CDR3 is 12 amino acids long. The V end lost 3 bases, the J end lost 7 bases, and 9 bases lay between the germline ends. Germline CDR1 SGHTA, CDR2 FQGTGA. The CDR3, as DNA: TGTGCCAGCAGCTTTGCCCTGAGTGGCTACACCTTC. Its protein is CASSFALSGYTF.

This clone was found a few times. The chain recombines TRBV4-1 with TRBJ2-5; weak D call: TRBD1 (6 bases). The CDR3 is 14 residues long. CDR1 and CDR2 from the germline V gene are MGHRA and YSYEKL. Between the trimmed V and J ends, which lost 4 bases and 5 bases, there was a span of 14 bases. The CDR3 DNA follows: TGCGCCAGCAGCCCCCAGGGGACGGGGGAGACCCAGTACTTC. This codes for CASSPQGTGETQYF.

V and J are TRBV14 and TRBJ2-7; TRBD2 matches at 9 bases. Per the germline V gene, CDR1 is SGHDN and CDR2 is FVKESK. This CDR3 has 15 amino acids. J gave up 0 bases and V 3 bases, and 3 bases lay outside the gene matches. CDR3 sequence reads: CASSQQREDSYEQYF. The CDR3 coding sequence is TGTGCCAGCAGCCAGCAGCGGGAGGACTCCTACGAGCAGTACTTC.

The chain has TRBV5-4 and TRBJ1-2, with D possibly being TRBD1 (5 bases). Trimming removed 4 bases at V and 9 bases at J, with 19 bases between. CDR1 is SGHNT and CDR2 is YYREEE in the germline V gene (reference sequence). The CDR3 covers 14 residues. DNA for the CDR3: TGTGCCAGCAGCCCGACAGACTCCCCGAGTAGCTACACCTTC. Residues: CASSPTDSPSSYTF.